This TCR beta chain was sequenced for a study of regulatory T cells in long-lasting Graves disease. Findings of the study overall: Small numbers of samples may have cut accuracy.

Time point of the sample: newly diagnosed GD, antithyroid drugs for less than 3 months. From RNA extracted from PBMCs, the TCR library was made. Graves' disease diagnoses followed American Thyroid Association guidelines. Building the TCR beta libraries relied on iRepertoire HTBI primers, and CDR3 regions underwent Arm-PCR. Authors' methods: Across samples, 60 or so TRBV and 14 TRBJ segments were found. Using its own MiXCR run on the multiplex PCR reads, TCRdb lists one record per CDR3 protein. TCRdb, not the authors, supplied the V and J calls. The table shows about 500,000 distinct CDR3 sequences, with more than 10% occurring only once. The length of the CDR3 is 17 residues. Comments on this clonotype: Its cognate antigen is unknown. A much larger clonotype is one base distant, so this may be a read error.

This same sample was also taken into another study, of T cells in Graves' hyperthyroidism and ophthalmopathy. From that paper: The HTBI set primed first-round TCR CDR3 RT-PCR.

The chain uses TRBV12-3 or TRBV12-4 and TRBJ2-1; the D gene is possibly TRBD1 (6 bases). The sample consisted of peripheral blood mononuclear cells (PBMCs), taken at new diagnosis, from a patient treated with antithyroid drugs. This sequence originates from a woman in her 30s with Graves disease. CDR3 amino acids: CAGSYSIPGIGGNEQFF. Written as DNA, the CDR3 is TGTGCCGGCAGTTACTCGATCCCGGGCATAGGGGGCAATGAGCAGTTCTTC.